The present entry profiles one T cell receptor beta chain with its context. V was clipped by 6 bases and J by 2 bases; unmatched bases: 13. CDR1 and CDR2 (germline): SGHRS, YFSETQ. This CDR3 has 17 amino acids. Assay: immunoSEQ multiplex PCR; the TCRdb copy retains only in-frame clones and omits some. This table holds under 150,000 clones, over 75% found once. The sample belongs to a study of control samples from healthy donors and cancer patients. This receptor was obtained from a man aged 60-69 years in good health. The source material was blood. This chain connects TRBV5-1 to TRBJ2-7; 11 nucleotides align to TRBD2. In DNA, the CDR3 is TGCGCCAGCATGTTTAGCGGGGGGGCTGCACCGCCCTACGAGCAGTACTTC. Protein: CASMFSGGAAPPYEQYF.